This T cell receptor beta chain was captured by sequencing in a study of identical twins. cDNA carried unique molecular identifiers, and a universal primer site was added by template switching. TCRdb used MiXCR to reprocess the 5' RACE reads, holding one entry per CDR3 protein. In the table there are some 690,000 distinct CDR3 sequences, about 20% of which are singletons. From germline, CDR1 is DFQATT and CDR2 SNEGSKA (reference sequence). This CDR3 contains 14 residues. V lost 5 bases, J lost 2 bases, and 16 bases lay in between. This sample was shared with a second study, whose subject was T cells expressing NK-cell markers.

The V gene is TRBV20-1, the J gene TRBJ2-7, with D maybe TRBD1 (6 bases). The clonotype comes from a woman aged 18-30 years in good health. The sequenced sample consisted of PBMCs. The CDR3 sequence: CSASDSRSPYEQYF. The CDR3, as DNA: TGCAGTGCTTCGGACAGCCGGTCCCCCTACGAGCAGTACTTC.